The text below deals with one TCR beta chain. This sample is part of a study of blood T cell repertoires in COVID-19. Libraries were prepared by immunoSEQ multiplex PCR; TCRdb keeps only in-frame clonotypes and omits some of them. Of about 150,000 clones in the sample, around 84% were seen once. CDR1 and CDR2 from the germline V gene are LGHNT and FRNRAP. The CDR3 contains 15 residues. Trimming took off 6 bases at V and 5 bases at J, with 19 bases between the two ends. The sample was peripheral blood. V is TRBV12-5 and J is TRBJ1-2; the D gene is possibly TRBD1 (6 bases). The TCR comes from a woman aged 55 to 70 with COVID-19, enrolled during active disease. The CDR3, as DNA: TGTGCTAGTGGAAGATCAGGGGCCATCCGTTATGGCTACACCTTC. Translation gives CASGRSGAIRYGYTF.